The entry that follows covers one TCR beta chain sequence. This record comes from a study of T cell responses to AZD1222 COVID-19 vaccine. This CDR3 spans 12 amino acids. The germline V gene has CDR1 SNHLY and CDR2 FYNNEI. V was trimmed by 1 base and J by 4 bases, leaving 5 bases between them. Assay used: immunoSEQ multiplex PCR; TCRdb lists only in-frame clones, some missing. The sample includes some 150,000 clones, approximately 93% of them seen just once. The receptor comes from an adult in good health. Sequencing used peripheral blood, obtained on day 0 of MenACWY control vaccination. V usage is TRBV2 and J usage is TRBJ2-7; D unresolved. The CDR3 region is CASSEVPYEQYF. CDR3 DNA: TGTGCCAGCAGTGAAGTCCCATACGAGCAGTACTTC.